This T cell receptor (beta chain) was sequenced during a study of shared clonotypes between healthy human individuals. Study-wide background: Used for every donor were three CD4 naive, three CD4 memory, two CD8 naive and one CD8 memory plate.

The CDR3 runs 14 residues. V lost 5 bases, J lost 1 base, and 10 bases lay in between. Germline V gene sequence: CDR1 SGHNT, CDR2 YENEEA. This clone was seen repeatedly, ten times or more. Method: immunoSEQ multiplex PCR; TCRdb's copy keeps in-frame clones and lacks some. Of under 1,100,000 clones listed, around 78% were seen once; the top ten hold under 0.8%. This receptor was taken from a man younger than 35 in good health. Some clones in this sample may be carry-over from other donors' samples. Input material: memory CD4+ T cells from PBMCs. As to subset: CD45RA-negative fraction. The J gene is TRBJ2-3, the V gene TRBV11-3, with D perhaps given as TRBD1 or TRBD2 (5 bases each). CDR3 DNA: TGTGCCAGCAGCCCGGGACCGGGCACAGATACGCAGTATTTT. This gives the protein CASSPGPGTDTQYF.